The rows below give T cell receptor beta chains drawn from one sample of a study of cytomegalovirus exposure and HLA in healthy donors. Using immunoSEQ multiplex PCR, the repertoire was profiled, and TCRdb retains in-frame clones only, with some absent. Here the sample spans around 160,000 clones, approximately 78% being singletons. Material for sequencing was PBMCs. The receptors derive from a male donor in good health and CMV-seronegative. The CDR3 runs from the conserved cysteine through the conserved F or W. Fields, in order: V gene, D gene, J gene, clone size, CDR3 DNA, CDR3 protein. A D gene is named only where the DNA matches it firmly. Rows give clone size only sometimes, using once, few, many, or a class for an expanded clone.

V: TRBV7-3
D: TRBD2
J: TRBJ2-1
size: .
DNA: TGTGCCAGCAGCTTAGGCGGGGGGGTGGGTGAGCAGTTCTTC
CDR3: CASSLGGGVGEQFF

V: TRBV7-2
D: .
J: TRBJ2-7
size: once
DNA: TGTGCCAGCAGCTTAGCAGGACAGTCCTACGAGCAGTACTTC
CDR3: CASSLAGQSYEQYF

V: TRBV11-2
D: TRBD2
J: TRBJ2-5
size: .
DNA: TGTGCCAGCAGCTCCCGGACTAGCAAAGAGACCCAGTACTTC
CDR3: CASSSRTSKETQYF

V: TRBV5-5
D: TRBD1
J: TRBJ2-7
size: .
DNA: TGTGCCAGCAGCTTGGGTCTCAGGGACAGGGGATACCCTAGGGAGCAGTACTTC
CDR3: CASSLGLRDRGYPREQYF

V: TRBV29-1
D: TRBD1
J: TRBJ2-7
size: .
DNA: TGCAGCGTCTCCGGGACAGGGGATGAGCAGTACTTC
CDR3: CSVSGTGDEQYF

V: TRBV6-5
D: TRBD1
J: TRBJ2-3
size: .
DNA: TGTGCCAGCAGTCGACAGGGGGAGACAGATACGCAGTATTTT
CDR3: CASSRQGETDTQYF

V: TRBV4-3
D: TRBD2
J: TRBJ2-7
size: .
DNA: TGCGCCAGCCCGCCGGGACTAGCGGGACTACCCAAGTACGAGCAGTACTTC
CDR3: CASPPGLAGLPKYEQYF

V: TRBV6-6
D: .
J: TRBJ1-5
size: .
DNA: TGTGCCAGCATCCAGCGGACTTCTAAGAATCAGCCCCAGCATTTT
CDR3: CASIQRTSKNQPQHF

V: TRBV7-6
D: .
J: TRBJ2-1
size: .
DNA: TGTGCCAGCAGCTCCACAAACTCCCTAGCGAGCTACAATGAGCAGTTCTTC
CDR3: CASSSTNSLASYNEQFF

V: TRBV28
D: .
J: TRBJ2-1
size: few
DNA: TGTGCCAGCAGTTTAGGCAGGGCACGCCGAAACAATGAGCAGTTCTTC
CDR3: CASSLGRARRNNEQFF

V: TRBV7-2
D: .
J: TRBJ1-2
size: .
DNA: TGTGCCAGCAGCCCTTCCGGGGGTAATGGCTACACCTTC
CDR3: CASSPSGGNGYTF

V: TRBV20-1
D: .
J: TRBJ1-5
size: .
DNA: TGCAGTGCCAGCAGGGGACAGCCCCAGCATTTT
CDR3: CSASRGQPQHF

V: TRBV7-2
D: .
J: TRBJ2-7
size: .
DNA: TGTGCCAGCAGCAGACCGACTGGCGAGCAGTACTTC
CDR3: CASSRPTGEQYF

V: TRBV11-2
D: .
J: TRBJ2-1
size: .
DNA: TGTGCCAGCAGCCGGGACTCCTACAATGAGCAGTTCTTC
CDR3: CASSRDSYNEQFF

V: TRBV7-8
D: .
J: TRBJ1-1
size: .
DNA: TGTGCCAGCAGCTTCCAGCGGCCTATAGACACTGAAGCTTTCTTT
CDR3: CASSFQRPIDTEAFF

V: TRBV7-7
D: TRBD2
J: TRBJ2-2
size: .
DNA: TGTGCTAGCAGCCCTCACGTTGGGACTAGCGGGGGGGCAGGCACCGGGGAGCTGTTTTTT
CDR3: CASSPHVGTSGGAGTGELFF

V: TRBV5-8
D: TRBD1
J: TRBJ2-7
size: .
DNA: TGTGCCAGCAGCTTGGTTCGACGCGGACAGGTTTCCTACGAGCAGTACTTC
CDR3: CASSLVRRGQVSYEQYF

V: TRBV5-4
D: .
J: TRBJ2-3
size: .
DNA: TGTGCCAGCAGCTTGGTGGGACTTAGCACAGATACGCAGTATTTT
CDR3: CASSLVGLSTDTQYF

V: TRBV7-8
D: .
J: TRBJ2-5
size: once
DNA: TGTGCCAGCAGGAAGGGGTCGGGAGAGACCCAGTACTTC
CDR3: CASRKGSGETQYF

V: TRBV19
D: TRBD1
J: TRBJ2-2
size: .
DNA: TGTGCCAGTCTGAGACAGGGGAACACCGGGGAGCTGTTTTTT
CDR3: CASLRQGNTGELFF

V: TRBV5-1
D: TRBD1
J: TRBJ2-7
size: .
DNA: TGCGCCAGCAGCTTGGCCTCACAGGGGGACGAGCAGTACTTC
CDR3: CASSLASQGDEQYF

V: TRBV5-1
D: TRBD2
J: TRBJ2-3
size: .
DNA: TGCGCCAGCAGCCCCGGACTAGCGGGAGGAATACTAAGCACAGATACGCAGTATTTT
CDR3: CASSPGLAGGILSTDTQYF

V: TRBV9
D: .
J: TRBJ1-1
size: few
DNA: TGTGCCAGCAACACGGCGGGCACTGAAGCTTTCTTT
CDR3: CASNTAGTEAFF

V: TRBV18
D: TRBD2
J: TRBJ2-7
size: .
DNA: TGTGCCAGCTCACCACTAGCGGGAGAATACGAGCAGTACTTC
CDR3: CASSPLAGEYEQYF

V: TRBV4-1
D: TRBD1
J: TRBJ2-7
size: .
DNA: TGCGCCAGCAGCCAAGATCCCGAGGGGGCAGTATACGAGCAGTACTTC
CDR3: CASSQDPEGAVYEQYF

V: TRBV7-6
D: .
J: TRBJ1-4
size: .
DNA: TGTGCCAGCAGCCACAGGGAGGGCGAAAAACTGTTTTTT
CDR3: CASSHREGEKLFF

V: TRBV9
D: TRBD2
J: TRBJ2-2
size: .
DNA: TGTGCCAGCAGCCCGAGGGGACTAGAATTCGCCGGGGAGCTGTTTTTT
CDR3: CASSPRGLEFAGELFF

V: TRBV27
D: .
J: TRBJ1-2
size: once
DNA: TGTGCCAGCAGTCTACAGGGTACGGATGGCTACACCTTC
CDR3: CASSLQGTDGYTF

V: TRBV7-9
D: .
J: TRBJ1-5
size: .
DNA: TGTGCCAGCAGCTCCACAATTAGCAATCAGCCCCAGCATTTT
CDR3: CASSSTISNQPQHF

V: TRBV29-1
D: TRBD2
J: TRBJ2-1
size: few
DNA: TGCAGCGCCGTCGGGGGGGCCGCCAATGAGCAGTTCTTC
CDR3: CSAVGGAANEQFF

V: TRBV19
D: .
J: TRBJ1-5
size: .
DNA: TGTGCCAGTAGTATTGAGCCCGCAGGGGTCGGTCAGCCCCAGCATTTT
CDR3: CASSIEPAGVGQPQHF